The sequence of this T cell receptor (beta chain) was determined in a study of early T cells in non-severe SARS-CoV-2 infection. Looking at the study overall: The sequenced material was bulk RNA from unsorted whole blood, and its chains were unpaired. Study conclusions and caveats: Private and CD4 specificities were missed by VDJdb matching, which favored anti-spike CD8 responses.

CDR3 length: 14 amino acids. Trimming left V 7 bases short and J 0 bases short, with 8 bases between. In its sample, this clonotype was seen many times. Its specificity is not known. Individual cDNA molecules received unique molecular identifiers during library preparation. One entry per CDR3 protein, called by TCRdb with MiXCR from the 5' RACE reads. This sample has tens of thousands of distinct CDR3 sequences, with roughly 6% found just once. The sequenced sample consisted of whole blood. The sequence derives from an adult who was a healthcare worker with PCR-confirmed SARS-CoV-2 infection or an uninfected control (not recorded which). The chain links TRBV5-3 to TRBJ2-6; D is unresolved. TRBV5-3 is sorted into the ORF group, with uncertain function. The CDR3 loop is CARVVGSGANVLTF. In DNA, the CDR3 is TGTGCCAGAGTGGTAGGCTCTGGGGCCAACGTCCTGACTTTC.